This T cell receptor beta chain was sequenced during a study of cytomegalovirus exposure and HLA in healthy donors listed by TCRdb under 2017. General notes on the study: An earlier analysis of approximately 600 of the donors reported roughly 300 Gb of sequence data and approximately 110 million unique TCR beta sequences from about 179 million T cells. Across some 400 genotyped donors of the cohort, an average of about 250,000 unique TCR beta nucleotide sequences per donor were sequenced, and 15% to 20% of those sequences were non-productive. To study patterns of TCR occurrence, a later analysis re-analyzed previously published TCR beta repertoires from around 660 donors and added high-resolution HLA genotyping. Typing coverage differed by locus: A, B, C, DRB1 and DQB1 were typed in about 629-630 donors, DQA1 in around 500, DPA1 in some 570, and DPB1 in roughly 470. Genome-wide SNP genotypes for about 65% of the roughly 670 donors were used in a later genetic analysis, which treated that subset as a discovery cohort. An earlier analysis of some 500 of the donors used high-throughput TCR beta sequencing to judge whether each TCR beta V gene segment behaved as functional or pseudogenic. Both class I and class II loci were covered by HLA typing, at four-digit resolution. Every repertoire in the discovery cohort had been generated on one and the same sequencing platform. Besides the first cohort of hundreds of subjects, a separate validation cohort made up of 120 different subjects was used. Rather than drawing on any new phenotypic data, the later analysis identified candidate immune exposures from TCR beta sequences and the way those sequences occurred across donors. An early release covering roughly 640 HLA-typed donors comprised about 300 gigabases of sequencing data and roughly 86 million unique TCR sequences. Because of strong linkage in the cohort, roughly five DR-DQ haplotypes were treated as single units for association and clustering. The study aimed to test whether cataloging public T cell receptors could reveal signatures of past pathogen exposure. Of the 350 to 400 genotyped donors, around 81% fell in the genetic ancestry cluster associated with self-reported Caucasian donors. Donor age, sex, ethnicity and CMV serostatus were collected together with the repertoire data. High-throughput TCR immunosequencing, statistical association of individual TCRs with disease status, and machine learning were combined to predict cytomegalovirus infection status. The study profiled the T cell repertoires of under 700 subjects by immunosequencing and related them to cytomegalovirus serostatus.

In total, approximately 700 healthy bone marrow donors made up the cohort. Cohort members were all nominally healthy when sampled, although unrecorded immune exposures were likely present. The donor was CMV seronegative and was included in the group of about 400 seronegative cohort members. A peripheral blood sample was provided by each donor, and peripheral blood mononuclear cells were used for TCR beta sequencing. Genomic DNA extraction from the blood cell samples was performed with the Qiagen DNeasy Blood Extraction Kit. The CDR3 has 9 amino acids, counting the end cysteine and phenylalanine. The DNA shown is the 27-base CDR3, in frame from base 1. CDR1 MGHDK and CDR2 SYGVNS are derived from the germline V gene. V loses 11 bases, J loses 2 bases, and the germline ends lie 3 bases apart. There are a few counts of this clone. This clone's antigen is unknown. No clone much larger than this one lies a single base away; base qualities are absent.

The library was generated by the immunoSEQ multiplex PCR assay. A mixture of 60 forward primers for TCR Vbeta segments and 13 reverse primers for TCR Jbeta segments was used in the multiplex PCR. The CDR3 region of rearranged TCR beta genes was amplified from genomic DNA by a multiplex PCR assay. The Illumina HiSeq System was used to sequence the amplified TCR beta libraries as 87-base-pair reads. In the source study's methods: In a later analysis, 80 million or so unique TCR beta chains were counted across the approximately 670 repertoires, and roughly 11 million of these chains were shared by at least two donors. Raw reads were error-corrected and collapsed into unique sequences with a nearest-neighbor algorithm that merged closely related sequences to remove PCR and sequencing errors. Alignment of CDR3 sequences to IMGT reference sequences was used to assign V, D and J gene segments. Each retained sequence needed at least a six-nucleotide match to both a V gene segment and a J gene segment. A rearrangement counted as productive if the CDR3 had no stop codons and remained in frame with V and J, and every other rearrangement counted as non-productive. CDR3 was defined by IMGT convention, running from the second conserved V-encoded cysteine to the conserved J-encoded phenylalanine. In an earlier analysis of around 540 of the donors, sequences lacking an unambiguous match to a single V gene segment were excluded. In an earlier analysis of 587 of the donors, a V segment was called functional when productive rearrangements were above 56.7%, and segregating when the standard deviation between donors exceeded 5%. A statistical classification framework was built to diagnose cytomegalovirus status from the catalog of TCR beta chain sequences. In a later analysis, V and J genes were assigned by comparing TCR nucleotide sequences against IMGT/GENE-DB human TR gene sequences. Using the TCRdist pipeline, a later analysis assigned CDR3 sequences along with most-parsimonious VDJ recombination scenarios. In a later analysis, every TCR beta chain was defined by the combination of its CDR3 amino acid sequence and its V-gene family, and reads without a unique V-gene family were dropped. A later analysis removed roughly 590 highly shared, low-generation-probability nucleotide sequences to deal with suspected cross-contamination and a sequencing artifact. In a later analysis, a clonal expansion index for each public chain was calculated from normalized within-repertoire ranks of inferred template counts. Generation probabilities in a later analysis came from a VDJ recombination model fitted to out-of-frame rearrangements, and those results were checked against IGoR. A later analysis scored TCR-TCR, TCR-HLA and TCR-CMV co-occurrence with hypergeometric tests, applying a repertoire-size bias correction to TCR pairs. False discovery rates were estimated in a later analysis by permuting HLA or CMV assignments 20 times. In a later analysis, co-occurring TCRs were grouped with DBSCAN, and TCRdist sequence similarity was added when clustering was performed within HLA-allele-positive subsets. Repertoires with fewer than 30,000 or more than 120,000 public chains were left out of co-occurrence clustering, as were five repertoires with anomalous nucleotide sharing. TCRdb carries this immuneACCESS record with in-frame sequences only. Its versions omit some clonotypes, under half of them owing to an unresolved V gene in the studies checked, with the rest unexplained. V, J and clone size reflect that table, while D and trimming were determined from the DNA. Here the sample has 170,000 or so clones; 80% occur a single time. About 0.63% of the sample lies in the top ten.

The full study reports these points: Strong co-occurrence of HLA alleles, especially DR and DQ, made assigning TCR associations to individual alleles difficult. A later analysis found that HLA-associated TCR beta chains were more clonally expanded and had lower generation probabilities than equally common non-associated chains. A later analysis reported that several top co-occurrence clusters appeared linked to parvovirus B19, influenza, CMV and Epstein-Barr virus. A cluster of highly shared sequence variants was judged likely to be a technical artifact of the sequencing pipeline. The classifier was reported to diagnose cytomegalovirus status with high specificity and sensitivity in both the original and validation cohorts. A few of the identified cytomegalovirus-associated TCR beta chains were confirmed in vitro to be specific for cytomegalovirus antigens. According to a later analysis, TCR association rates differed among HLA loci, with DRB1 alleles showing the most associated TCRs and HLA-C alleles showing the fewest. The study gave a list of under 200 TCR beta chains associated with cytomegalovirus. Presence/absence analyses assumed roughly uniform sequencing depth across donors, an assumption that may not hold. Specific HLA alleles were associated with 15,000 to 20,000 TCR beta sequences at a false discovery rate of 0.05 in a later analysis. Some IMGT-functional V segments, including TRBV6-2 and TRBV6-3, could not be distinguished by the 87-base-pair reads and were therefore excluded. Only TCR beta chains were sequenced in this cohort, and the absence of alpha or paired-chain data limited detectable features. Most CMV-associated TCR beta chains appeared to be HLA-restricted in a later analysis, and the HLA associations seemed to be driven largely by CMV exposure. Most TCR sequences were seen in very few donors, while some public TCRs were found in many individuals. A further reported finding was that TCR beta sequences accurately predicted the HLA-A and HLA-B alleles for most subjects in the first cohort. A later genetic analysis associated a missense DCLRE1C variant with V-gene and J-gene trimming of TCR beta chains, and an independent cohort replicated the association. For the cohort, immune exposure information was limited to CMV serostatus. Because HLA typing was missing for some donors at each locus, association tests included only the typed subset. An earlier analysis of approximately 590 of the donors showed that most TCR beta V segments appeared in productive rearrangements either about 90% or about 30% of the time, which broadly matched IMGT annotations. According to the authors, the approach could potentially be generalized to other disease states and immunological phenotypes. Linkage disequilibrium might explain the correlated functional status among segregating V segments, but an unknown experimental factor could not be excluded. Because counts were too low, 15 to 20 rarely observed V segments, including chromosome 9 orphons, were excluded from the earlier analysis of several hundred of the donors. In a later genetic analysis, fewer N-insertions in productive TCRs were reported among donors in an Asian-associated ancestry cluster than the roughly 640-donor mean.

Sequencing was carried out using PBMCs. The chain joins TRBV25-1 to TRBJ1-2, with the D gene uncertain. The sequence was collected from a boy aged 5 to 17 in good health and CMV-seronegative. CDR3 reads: CALNYGYTF. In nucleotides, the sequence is TGTGCCCTGAACTATGGCTACACCTTC.